This is a list of T cell receptor beta chains from one sample in a study of cytomegalovirus exposure and HLA in healthy donors. Assay: immunoSEQ multiplex PCR; the TCRdb copy retains only in-frame clones and omits some. The data hold 99,000 or so clones, with about three quarters observed a single time. The sample comprised PBMCs. The source of these receptors is a man in his sixties in good health and CMV-seropositive. The CDR3 runs from the conserved cysteine through the conserved F or W. The order of the fields is CDR3 DNA, CDR3 protein, J gene, D gene, V gene, clone size. D genes are given only for firm matches. Size is omitted from some rows. Given values are once, few, many or a class for expanded clones.

TGTGCCAGCAGCCTACGTTCGCAGGTGGACGAGCAGTACTTC | CASSLRSQVDEQYF | TRBJ2-7 | - | TRBV7-8 | -
TGTGCCAGCAGTGAATTTAGCGGGGGGGCGCCTGACCAAGAGACCCAGTACTTC | CASSEFSGGAPDQETQYF | TRBJ2-5 | TRBD2 | TRBV6-1 | once
TGTGCCTGTAACAGGGTCTCTGGAAACACCATATATTTT | CACNRVSGNTIYF | TRBJ1-3 | - | TRBV30 | -
TGCGCCAGCAGCCAACGACAGGAGCCAAACACCGGGGAGCTGTTTTTT | CASSQRQEPNTGELFF | TRBJ2-2 | - | TRBV4-1 | -
TGTGCCAGCAGTTATCGGGGTGCCGGAAATAATTCACCCCTCCACTTT | CASSYRGAGNNSPLHF | TRBJ1-6 | - | TRBV6-5 | -
TGTGCCAGCATTCTGGGACAGGGGAACTATGGCTACACCTTC | CASILGQGNYGYTF | TRBJ1-2 | TRBD1 | TRBV2 | -
TGTGCCAGCAGTGGAACTAGCGGGGGACCGATTTACAATGAGCAGTTCTTC | CASSGTSGGPIYNEQFF | TRBJ2-1 | TRBD2 | TRBV6-1 | -
TGTGCCAGCAGCCCCGGGACAACGAACATTCAGTACTTC | CASSPGTTNIQYF | TRBJ2-4 | - | TRBV7-3 | few
TGTGCCAGCAGTCAAGATAGCGGGGGGTGGGAGACCCAGTACTTC | CASSQDSGGWETQYF | TRBJ2-5 | TRBD2 | TRBV6-1 | -
TGTGCCAGCAGCTTATATTGGGCCGGGGATGAATCCTACGAGCAGTACTTC | CASSLYWAGDESYEQYF | TRBJ2-7 | - | TRBV7-8 | once
TGTGCTAGTGGTTTGATCCAGGTAGACTATGGCTACACCTTC | CASGLIQVDYGYTF | TRBJ1-2 | - | TRBV12-5 | -
TGCGCCAGCAGCCGCCTAGGGCGGGGGGGCGTTACAGATACGCAGTATTTT | CASSRLGRGGVTDTQYF | TRBJ2-3 | TRBD2 | TRBV5-1 | -
TGTGCCTGGAGGCGATACAATGAGCAGTTCTTC | CAWRRYNEQFF | TRBJ2-1 | - | TRBV30 | -
TGTGCCAGCAGGGAGGGACAGGGCGGGTTGCCCCTCCACTTT | CASREGQGGLPLHF | TRBJ1-6 | TRBD1 | TRBV2 | once
TGTGCCAGCAGCTTAGGAACGGGACAGGGAGTCGATGAGCAGTTCTTC | CASSLGTGQGVDEQFF | TRBJ2-1 | TRBD1 | TRBV7-2 | -
TGTGCCAGCAGCTTAGGTCAGCGGCCCTCGAAGACATCTACTGAAGCTTTCTTT | CASSLGQRPSKTSTEAFF | TRBJ1-1 | - | TRBV7-6 | -
TGTGCCAGTAGTATTATGAGGCGGGAGCAGTACTTC | CASSIMRREQYF | TRBJ2-7 | - | TRBV19 | few
TGTGCCAGCAGCATAGACAACCGGTGGGGCCACGAGCAGTACTTC | CASSIDNRWGHEQYF | TRBJ2-7 | - | TRBV11-2 | -
TGTGCCAGCAGTTTATCGGGACAGTCCTACGAGCAGTACTTC | CASSLSGQSYEQYF | TRBJ2-7 | TRBD1 | TRBV27 | -
TGTGCCAGCAGCCCCAGACAGGGGGGATACTATGGCTACACCTTC | CASSPRQGGYYGYTF | TRBJ1-2 | TRBD1 | TRBV11-2 | -
TGTGCCAGTAGCCTCCGGGTCCAAGAGACCCAGTACTTC | CASSLRVQETQYF | TRBJ2-5 | - | TRBV19 | few
TGTGCCAGCAGTTACTCTTCAGGGTGGGACATTCAGTACTTC | CASSYSSGWDIQYF | TRBJ2-4 | - | TRBV6-5 | -
TGTGCTAGTGGTTTGGTACTAGCGGGGGGGCCCATCGGCACAGATACGCAGTATTTT | CASGLVLAGGPIGTDTQYF | TRBJ2-3 | TRBD2 | TRBV12-5 | once
TGTGCCACCAGCCGTAGACAGGGCTACGAGCAGTACTTC | CATSRRQGYEQYF | TRBJ2-7 | TRBD1 | TRBV15 | -
TGCGCCAGCAGCTTGGTGGGGCAGGAGACCCAGTACTTC | CASSLVGQETQYF | TRBJ2-5 | - | TRBV5-1 | -
TGTGCCTGGAGTGCCCTGACAGGGTCTGAAGCTTTCTTT | CAWSALTGSEAFF | TRBJ1-1 | TRBD1 | TRBV30 | -
TGTGCCAGCAGCGTAGGAGGGGGACAGGGAACAGATACGCAGTATTTT | CASSVGGGQGTDTQYF | TRBJ2-3 | TRBD1 | TRBV9 | -
TGTGCCAGCAGTGAAGCCACAGCTACTTATGGCTACACCTTC | CASSEATATYGYTF | TRBJ1-2 | - | TRBV6-1 | -
TGTGCCAGCCGGGTCCTTAGCACAGATACGCAGTATTTT | CASRVLSTDTQYF | TRBJ2-3 | - | TRBV27 | -
TGTGCCAGCAGCTTACGGGACACCAACTATGGCTACACCTTC | CASSLRDTNYGYTF | TRBJ1-2 | - | TRBV7-2 | -
TGTGCCAGCGGAGGGCTGAGCTCCTACAATGAGCAGTTCTTC | CASGGLSSYNEQFF | TRBJ2-1 | - | TRBV27 | -
TGTGCCAGCAGCTCCACCTGGACTAGCGGGGGGGGACTATCGGAGACCCAGTACTTC | CASSSTWTSGGGLSETQYF | TRBJ2-5 | TRBD2 | TRBV7-2 | once
TGTGCCAGCAGCTACACTAGCGGGGGGGCCTCCGAGCAGTACTTC | CASSYTSGGASEQYF | TRBJ2-7 | TRBD2 | TRBV2 | -
TGCGCCAGCAGCCGGACTAGCGGGGGCCTCGAGCAGTACTTC | CASSRTSGGLEQYF | TRBJ2-7 | TRBD2 | TRBV5-1 | -
TGTGCTAGTGGTTTTGGGGTGAAGGACAGGGAAGCTTTCTTT | CASGFGVKDREAFF | TRBJ1-1 | TRBD1 | TRBV12-5 | -
TGTGCCAGCAGCTTAGCCACCGGGACTTTCTTTTACAATGAGCAGTTCTTC | CASSLATGTFFYNEQFF | TRBJ2-1 | - | TRBV13 | few
TGTGCCAGCAGCTTGAGGGTCCCCTACGAGCAGTACTTC | CASSLRVPYEQYF | TRBJ2-7 | - | TRBV7-2 | -
TGTGCCAGCAGTGAGTCAGGGTCGGGCAGGACCCAGCATTTT | CASSESGSGRTQHF | TRBJ1-5 | - | TRBV2 | once
TGTGCCAGAAGCTTAGTGTGGCAGGATTACTACGAGCAGTACTTC | CARSLVWQDYYEQYF | TRBJ2-7 | - | TRBV7-5 | -
TGTGCCAGCAGTACTCTCGGGGAGCTGTTTTTT | CASSTLGELFF | TRBJ2-2 | - | TRBV28 | -